This T cell receptor beta chain was sequenced during a study of Ad26.COV2.S vaccination and SARS-CoV-2 variants. Findings and caveats of the study: Participants given vaccine showed non-spike TCR breadth similar to that of placebo recipients.

Using immunoSEQ multiplex PCR, the repertoire was profiled, and TCRdb retains in-frame clones only, with some absent. The sample contains roughly 350,000 clones, 85% to 90% of which appear only once. A note on this clone: Its antigen is not identified.

Treatment denoted: around 19 received Ad26.COV2.S at low or high dose, single or two shots; several received placebo; per-sample allocation not given. On day 63 after the first injection, vaccine and placebo recipients gave samples. CDR3 length: 14 residues. Trimming took off 1 base at V and 3 bases at J, with 9 bases between the two ends. In germline, CDR1 is SGHAT, CDR2 FQNNGV. The receptor was derived from a person between 18 and 65 years old who received the Ad26.COV2.S COVID-19 vaccine or a placebo. Sample: peripheral blood, taken in a trial of Ad26.COV2.S vaccine versus placebo. The chain employs TRBV11-2 and TRBJ2-5; D ambiguous. The CDR3 loop reads CASSLGDREETQYF. CDR3 DNA sequence: TGTGCCAGCAGCTTAGGCGATCGGGAAGAGACCCAGTACTTC.